What follows are 18 T cell receptor beta chains derived from one specimen sequenced in a study of T cells in Graves' hyperthyroidism and ophthalmopathy. The TCR beta CDR3 regions underwent amplification using RNA transcripts as the source. RT-PCR in the first round (using the HTBI primer set) targeted the TCR CDR3. TCRdb used MiXCR to reprocess the multiplex PCR reads, holding one entry per CDR3 protein. This sample yields about 640,000 distinct CDR3 sequences, of which roughly 15% are seen a single time; under 15% belongs to the top ten. Sequenced input: blood. All receptors come from a woman aged 45-65 years with Graves' ophthalmopathy.

This clonotype was seen at least ten times. CDR3 loop: CASSLSGNSPLHF. The DNA for the CDR3 is TGTGCCAGCAGCCTGTCTGGTAATTCACCCCTCCACTTT. The chain links TRBV2 to TRBJ1-6; D is ambiguous. Germline V lookup: CDR1 SNHLY, CDR2 FYNNEI. CDR3 length: 13 amino acids. V lost 6 bases and J 6 bases, leaving 9 bases between the germline ends.

Many counts were recorded for this clonotype. The chain links TRBV7-2 to TRBJ2-1, with 10 bases identical to TRBD1. The CDR3 sequence is 15 residues long. From germline, CDR1 is SGHTA and CDR2 FQGNSA. The ends lost 4 bases at V and 8 bases at J; junction bases unmatched: 8. CDR3 sequence (DNA): TGTGCCAGCAGCTCGACAGGGGGCCCCACACATGAGCAGTTCTTC. This codes for CASSSTGGPTHEQFF.

This clonotype was detected ten times or more. The chain is built from TRBV18 and TRBJ1-2; D possibly corresponds to TRBD1 (5 bases). Germline V gives CDR1 KGHSH, CDR2 LQKENI. The CDR3 loop spans 15 amino acids. V was cut by 3 bases and J by 2 bases, with 13 bases left in between. This chain's CDR3 is CASSPILTENYGYTF. CDR3 bases: TGTGCCAGCTCACCGATATTGACAGAAAACTATGGCTACACCTTC.

This clonotype occurred many times. The V call is TRBV2, the J call TRBJ2-5; the match to TRBD2 covers 7 bases. The length of the CDR3 is 17 residues. V trimming: 0 bases; J trimming: 2 bases; junction bases outside the gene matches: 9. The V gene's germline CDR1 is SNHLY and CDR2 FYNNEI. CDR3 sequence: CASSEAPSLAAQETQYF. Written as DNA, the CDR3 is TGTGCCAGCAGTGAAGCGCCGTCCCTAGCGGCACAAGAGACCCAGTACTTC.

This clonotype was detected ten times or more. This chain joins TRBV7-2 and TRBJ2-2; no definite D call. The CDR3 has 14 residues. CDR1 and CDR2 (germline): SGHTA, FQGNSA. V shed 5 bases and J shed 0 bases, with 7 bases lying between them. Here the CDR3 DNA reads TGTGCCAGCAGCAAACCACCGAACACCGGGGAGCTGTTTTTT. It is translated as CASSKPPNTGELFF.

This clonotype came up many times. The chain links TRBV6-5 to TRBJ2-7; 10 positions match TRBD2. The V segment lost 1 base and the J segment 5 bases; nucleotides outside the gene matches: 8. CDR1 MNHEY and CDR2 SVGAGI come from the germline V gene. This CDR3 comprises 16 residues. The CDR3 DNA reads TGTGCCAGCAGTTACTTCCCTAGCGGGAGTCTTAACGAGCAGTACTTC. Encoded protein: CASSYFPSGSLNEQYF.

J is TRBJ1-3 and V is TRBV7-9, with a tentative D call TRBD1 (5 bases). V was clipped by 10 bases and J by 2 bases, with 21 bases between them. Germline CDR1 is SEHNR and CDR2 is FQNEAQ (reference sequence). The CDR3 covers 16 residues. The CDR3: CAIQSARESTGNTIYF. CDR3 DNA: TGTGCCATACAGAGCGCCAGGGAATCGACTGGAAACACCATATATTTT.

The table lists this clonotype with many counts. The rearrangement links TRBV30 to TRBJ1-5; D uncertain. The CDR3 is made up of 9 amino acids. Germline V gene sequence: CDR1 GTSNPN, CDR2 SVGIG (reference sequence). Trimming left V 7 bases short and J 5 bases short, with 3 bases between. CDR3 DNA sequence: TGTGCCTTGGATCAGCCCCAGCATTTT. Translation gives CALDQPQHF.

This clonotype was picked up a small number of times. The gene calls are TRBV7-9 and TRBJ1-5, with 8 bases that match TRBD1. The germline CDR1 and CDR2 sequences are SEHNR and FQNEAQ (reference sequence). This CDR3 comprises 15 residues. V was pared by 4 bases and J by 4 bases, with 6 bases of the junction left unmatched. The CDR3 region has the DNA TGTGCCAGCAGCTCTGGACAGGGCCCTAATCAGCCCCAGCATTTT. Protein: CASSSGQGPNQPQHF.

This clonotype was seen repeatedly, ten times or more. In DNA, the CDR3 is TGCAGTGCTGCAAGATTTATGGCCTACGAGCAGTACTTC. It yields the protein CSAARFMAYEQYF. This chain connects TRBV20-1 to TRBJ2-7; no reliable D call. The CDR3 runs to 13 residues. The germline V gene encodes CDR1 DFQATT and CDR2 SNEGSKA (reference sequence). V was shortened by 5 bases and J by 2 bases, with 13 bases between the two germline ends.

This clonotype was seen many times. This chain joins TRBV7-9 and TRBJ2-1, with a weak D call TRBD1 (6 bases). The CDR3 consists of 13 residues. Deletions cut 6 bases from V and 5 bases from J, with 11 bases between. Germline CDR1 is SEHNR and CDR2 is FQNEAQ (reference sequence). The CDR3 protein is CASRTYRDNEQFF. The CDR3 DNA reads as TGTGCCAGCAGGACTTACAGGGACAATGAGCAGTTCTTC.

This clonotype came up many times. This chain joins TRBV7-9 and TRBJ2-5; 7 bases fit TRBD1. With V trimmed by 4 bases and J by 4 bases, 12 bases remained unmatched. Per germline, CDR1 SEHNR and CDR2 FQNEAQ (reference sequence). The CDR3 has 16 amino acids. CDR3 nucleotides: TGTGCCAGCAGCTCCGAAGACACGACAGGGAGAGAGACCCAGTACTTC. This codes for CASSSEDTTGRETQYF.

This chain uses TRBV7-8 with TRBJ1-1, with D unclear. Deletions cut 2 bases from V and 4 bases from J, with 11 bases between. Per the germline V gene, CDR1 is SGHVS and CDR2 is FQNEAQ. The CDR3 totals 14 residues. CDR3 sequence: CASSLSGRGTEAFF. DNA of the CDR3: TGTGCCAGCAGCTTATCTGGACGGGGCACTGAAGCTTTCTTT.

The chain has TRBV5-6 and TRBJ2-7; 8 bases are shared with TRBD1. The V gene's germline CDR1 is SGHDT and CDR2 YYEEEE. CDR3 length equals 15 residues. Unmatched junction bases numbered 5, after V lost 3 bases and J lost 0 bases. This chain's CDR3 is CASSSTGAHSYEQYF. CDR3 DNA: TGTGCCAGCAGCTCGACAGGGGCACACTCCTACGAGCAGTACTTC.

This clonotype was observed at least ten times. This rearrangement joins TRBV5-1 to TRBJ1-1; D not resolved. This CDR3 spans 16 amino acids. Germline V gene lookup returns CDR1 SGHRS and CDR2 YFSETQ. Trimming cost V 0 bases and J 0 bases, with 12 bases left between them. CDR3 coding DNA: TGCGCCAGCAGCTTGGATCCCGGACTCATGAACACTGAAGCTTTCTTT. Amino acid sequence: CASSLDPGLMNTEAFF.

As to this clonotype: A much larger clone lies a single base off, so this may be a read error. This chain connects TRBV7-9 to TRBJ1-1; no clear D. This CDR3 comprises 13 residues. Looked up from germline, CDR1 is SEHNR and CDR2 is FQNEAQ (reference sequence). The CDR3 sequence: CASSTTKNTEALF. CDR3 DNA: TGTGCCAGCAGTACCACAAAGAACACTGAAGCTCTCTTT.

This clonotype was detected many times. The germline gene is not matched at one end of the junction; a read error may be the cause. This chain links TRBV12-3 or TRBV12-4 with TRBJ2-2; D is unresolved. CDR3 length: 13 residues. The CDR3 protein is CASSLVGTGELFF. CDR3 sequence (DNA): TGTGCCAGCAGCTTAGTGGGGACCGGGGAGCTGTTTTTT.

In its sample, this clonotype was seen many times. The chain combines TRBV20-1 with TRBJ2-5; 7 bases map to TRBD2. CDR3 length: 13 amino acids. V was pared by 7 bases and J by 0 bases, with 5 bases of the junction left unmatched. The germline V gene encodes CDR1 DFQATT and CDR2 SNEGSKA (reference sequence). CDR3 sequence reads: CSVEGGYQETQYF. CDR3 DNA: TGCAGTGTGGAGGGAGGGTACCAAGAGACCCAGTACTTC.